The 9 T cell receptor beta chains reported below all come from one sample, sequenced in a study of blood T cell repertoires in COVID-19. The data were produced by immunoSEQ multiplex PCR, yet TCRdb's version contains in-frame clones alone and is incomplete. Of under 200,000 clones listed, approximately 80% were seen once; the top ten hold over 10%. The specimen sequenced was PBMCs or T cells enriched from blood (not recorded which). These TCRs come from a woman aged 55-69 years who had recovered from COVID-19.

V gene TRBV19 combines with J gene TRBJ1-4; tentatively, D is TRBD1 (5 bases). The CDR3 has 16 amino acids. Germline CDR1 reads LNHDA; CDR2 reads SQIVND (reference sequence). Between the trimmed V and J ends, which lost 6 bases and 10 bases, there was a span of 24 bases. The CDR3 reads CASRRPTGGTSGKLFF. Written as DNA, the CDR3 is TGTGCCAGTAGGAGGCCCACAGGTGGTACGTCTGGAAAACTGTTTTTT. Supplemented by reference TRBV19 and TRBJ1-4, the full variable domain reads DGGITQSPKYLFRKEGQNVTLSCEQNLNHDAMYWYRQDPGQGLRLIYYSQIVNDFQKGDIAEGYSVSREKKESFPLTVTSAQKNPTAFYLCASRRPTGGTSGKLFFGSGTQLSVL.

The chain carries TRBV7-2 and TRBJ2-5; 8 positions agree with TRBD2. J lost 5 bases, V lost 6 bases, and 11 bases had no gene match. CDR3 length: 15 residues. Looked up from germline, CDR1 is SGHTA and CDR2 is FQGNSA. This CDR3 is CASREAAAGVETQYF. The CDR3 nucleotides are TGTGCCAGCAGAGAGGCGGCAGCGGGAGTCGAGACCCAGTACTTC.

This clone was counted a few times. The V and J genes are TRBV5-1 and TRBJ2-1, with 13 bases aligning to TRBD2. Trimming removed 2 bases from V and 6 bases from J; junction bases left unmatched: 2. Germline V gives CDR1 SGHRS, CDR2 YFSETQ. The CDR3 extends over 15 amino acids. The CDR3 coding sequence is TGCGCCAGCAGCTTACTAGCGGGGGGGCTCAATGAGCAGTTCTTC. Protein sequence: CASSLLAGGLNEQFF.

The CDR3 reads CAWSGGPVTGELFF. The CDR3 coding sequence is TGTGCCTGGAGCGGGGGGCCGGTCACCGGGGAGCTGTTTTTT. The chain employs TRBV30 and TRBJ2-2; perhaps TRBD2 as D (7 bases). Germline values: CDR1 GTSNPN, CDR2 SVGIG (reference sequence). Trimming removed 3 bases at V and 4 bases at J, with 12 bases between. The CDR3 is 14 amino acids.

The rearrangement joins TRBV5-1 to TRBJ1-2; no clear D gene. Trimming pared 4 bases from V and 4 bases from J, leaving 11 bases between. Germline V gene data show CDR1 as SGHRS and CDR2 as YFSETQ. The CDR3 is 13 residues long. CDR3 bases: TGCGCCAGCAGCGCGAGTCAAGTCTATGGCTACACCTTC. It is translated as CASSASQVYGYTF.

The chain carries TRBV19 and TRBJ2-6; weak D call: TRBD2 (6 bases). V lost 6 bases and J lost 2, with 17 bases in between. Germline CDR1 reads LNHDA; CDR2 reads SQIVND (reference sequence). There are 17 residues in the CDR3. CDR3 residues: CASSQPRGNTGANVLTF. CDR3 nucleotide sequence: TGTGCCAGTAGCCAGCCCCGGGGGAACACTGGGGCCAACGTCCTGACTTTC.

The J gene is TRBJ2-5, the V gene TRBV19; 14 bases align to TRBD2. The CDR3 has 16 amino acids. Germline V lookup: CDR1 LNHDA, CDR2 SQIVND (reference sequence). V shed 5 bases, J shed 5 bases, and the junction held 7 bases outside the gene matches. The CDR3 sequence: CASSPGLAGVVETQYF. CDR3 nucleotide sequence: TGTGCCAGTAGTCCGGGACTAGCGGGAGTAGTTGAGACCCAGTACTTC.

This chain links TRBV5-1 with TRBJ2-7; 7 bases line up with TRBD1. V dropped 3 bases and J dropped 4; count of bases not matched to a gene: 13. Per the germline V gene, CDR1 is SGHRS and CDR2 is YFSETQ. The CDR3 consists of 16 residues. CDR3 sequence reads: CASSSDRPDIPYEQYF. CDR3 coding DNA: TGCGCCAGCAGCTCGGACAGGCCCGATATACCTTACGAGCAGTACTTC.

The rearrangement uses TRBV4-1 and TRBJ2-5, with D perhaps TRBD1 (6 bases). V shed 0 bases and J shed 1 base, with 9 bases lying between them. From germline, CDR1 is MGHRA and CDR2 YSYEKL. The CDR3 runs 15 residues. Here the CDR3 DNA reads TGCGCCAGCAGCCAAGACTGGGACACCCAAGAGACCCAGTACTTC. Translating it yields CASSQDWDTQETQYF.